Each of the 17 T cell receptor beta chains below was sequenced from the same sample in a study of blood T cells in healthy people across ages. Sample-barcoded 5' priming and a J-beta primer mix drove a second PCR of roughly 7 to 11 cycles. TCRdb re-analysed the 5' RACE reads in MiXCR, keeping a single row per CDR3 protein. This sample has some 760,000 distinct CDR3 sequences, with roughly 25% found just once. The same specimen was also included in a second study, on T cells of mothers and their children.

The sample comprised blood. These receptors were taken from a boy aged 5 to 17 in good health.

The chain employs TRBV12-3 or TRBV12-4 and TRBJ1-4; D is unclear. The CDR3 totals 14 residues. Trimming removed 2 bases at V and 7 bases at J, with 11 bases between. CDR3 bases: TGTGCCAGCAGTTTAATACCTGTCCTTGAAAAACTGTTTTTT. Amino acid sequence: CASSLIPVLEKLFF.

The chain couples TRBV28 to TRBJ2-7, with D possibly being TRBD1 (6 bases). V dropped 6 bases and J dropped 3 bases, with 18 bases sitting between them. This CDR3 comprises 15 residues. Germline CDR1 and CDR2: MDHEN and SYDVKM. CDR3 sequence: CASRVQGESNYEQYF. In nucleotides, the CDR3 is TGTGCCAGCAGGGTACAGGGCGAGTCAAACTACGAGCAGTACTTC.

Only a few counts were recorded for this clonotype. The V call is TRBV4-1, the J call TRBJ2-1, with TRBD2 identical over 10 bases. J gave up 10 bases and V 2 bases, and 2 bases lay outside the gene matches. CDR1 MGHRA and CDR2 YSYEKL come from the germline V gene. This CDR3 region has 13 residues. CDR3 protein: CASSQTGLAEQFF. CDR3 DNA: TGCGCCAGCAGCCAAACGGGACTAGCGGAGCAGTTCTTC.

The rearrangement joins TRBV5-1 to TRBJ2-1, with D perhaps TRBD1 (5 bases). The germline V gene encodes CDR1 SGHRS and CDR2 YFSETQ. The CDR3 covers 14 residues. Between the trimmed V and J ends, which lost 1 base and 5 bases, there was a span of 10 bases. The CDR3 protein is CASSLLDTDNEQFF. CDR3 DNA: TGCGCCAGCAGCTTGCTGGACACCGACAATGAGCAGTTCTTC. The full variable domain, its missing parts supplied by reference TRBV5-1 and TRBJ2-1, is KAGVTQTPRYLIKTRGQQVTLSCSPISGHRSVSWYQQTPGQGLQFLFEYFSETQRNKGNFPGRFSGRQFSNSRSEMNVSTLELGDSALYLCASSLLDTDNEQFFGPGTRLTVL.

This clonotype showed up just a few times. The rearrangement links TRBV6-5 to TRBJ2-5; 11 bases agree with TRBD2. The DNA end lines up better with TRBJ2-1; the J call may be wrong. Germline CDR1 MNHEY, CDR2 SVGAGI. The CDR3 has 15 residues. The CDR3 DNA reads TGTGCCAGCACTAGCGGGGGGTCTCTTAGTGGTGAGCAGTTCTTC. Residues: CASTSGGSLSGEQFF.

This clonotype has just a few counts. The rearrangement uses TRBV7-9 and TRBJ2-7; D might be TRBD1 (5 bases). Between the trimmed V and J ends, which lost 3 bases and 5 bases, there was a span of 14 bases. This CDR3 has 14 residues. The germline CDR1 and CDR2 sequences are SEHNR and FQNEAQ (reference sequence). The CDR3 nucleotides are TGTGCCAGCAGCTTTCAAACAGGTATCGACGAGCAGTACTTC. It specifies CASSFQTGIDEQYF.

The genes are TRBV29-1 and TRBJ2-1; maybe TRBD2 (5 bases). The CDR3 covers 14 residues. V was cut by 3 bases and J by 0 bases, with 9 bases left in between. The germline V gene has CDR1 SQVTM and CDR2 ANQGSEA. CDR3 nucleotide sequence: TGCAGCGTTGAGGTACGGGACTCCTACAATGAGCAGTTCTTC. It is translated as CSVEVRDSYNEQFF.

In this sample, this clonotype turned up a few times. The J gene is TRBJ2-7, the V gene TRBV7-9; D unresolved. The V end lost 2 bases, the J end lost 5 bases, and 13 bases lay between the germline ends. The CDR3 loop spans 14 amino acids. CDR1 SEHNR and CDR2 FQNEAQ come from the germline V gene (reference sequence). In nucleotides, the CDR3 is TGTGCCAGCAGCTTAACAGTGAGAAGTGACGAGCAGTACTTC. The encoded protein is CASSLTVRSDEQYF.

This chain links TRBV29-1 with TRBJ1-3; D is perhaps TRBD1 (5 bases). With 0 bases removed from V and 0 bases from J, the gap between germline ends came to 9 bases. Germline V gene lookup returns CDR1 SQVTM and CDR2 ANQGSEA. The CDR3 totals 15 residues. The CDR3 nucleotides read TGCAGCGTTGAAGACGGGGGAGACTCTGGAAACACCATATATTTT. As protein: CSVEDGGDSGNTIYF.

V gene TRBV29-1 combines with J gene TRBJ2-3; no clear D. The CDR3 runs to 12 residues. V was pared by 1 base and J by 2 bases, with 4 bases between. Germline V gene sequence: CDR1 SQVTM, CDR2 ANQGSEA. In DNA, the CDR3 is TGCAGCGTTGAAGGGGTCACAGATACGCAGTATTTT. Translated: CSVEGVTDTQYF.

This chain joins TRBV23-1 and TRBJ2-5; the match to TRBD1 covers 9 bases. The J call may not be correct, given that the DNA end is closer to TRBJ2-7. TRBV23-1 qualifies as an ORF whose function is uncertain. There are 14 residues in the CDR3. CDR3 DNA: TGCGCCAGCAGTCAAAAAGAGGACAGGGGCGAGCAGTACTTC. Encoded protein: CASSQKEDRGEQYF.

The chain links TRBV28 to TRBJ2-1, with unresolved D. The tail of the sequence fits TRBJ2-7 better, so the J call may be wrong. This CDR3 is built from 12 residues. Germline CDR1 MDHEN, CDR2 SYDVKM. CDR3 bases: TGTGCCACCCAGTTGGTGGGGAACGAGCAGTACTTC. Encoded protein: CATQLVGNEQYF.

The CDR3 DNA follows: TGTGCCACCTATAATGAAAAACTGTTTTTT. The encoded protein is CATYNEKLFF. The rearrangement uses TRBV7-9 and TRBJ1-4; unclear D gene. The germline CDR1 and CDR2 sequences are SEHNR and FQNEAQ (reference sequence). CDR3 length: 10 residues. Trimming removed 10 bases from V and 4 bases from J, with 4 bases in between.

This clonotype has only a few counts. The rearrangement uses TRBV5-1 and TRBJ2-2, with 7 bases identical to TRBD1. In germline, CDR1 is SGHRS, CDR2 YFSETQ. There are 15 residues in the CDR3. Trimming cost V 4 bases and J 3 bases; bases outside gene matches: 6. Here the CDR3 reads CASSTGETDTGELFF. As DNA, the CDR3 is TGCGCCAGCAGCACAGGGGAAACGGACACCGGGGAGCTGTTTTTT.

About this clonotype: The germline gene is not matched at one end of the junction; a read error may be the cause. V is TRBV9 and J is TRBJ2-7; maybe TRBD1 (5 bases). The CDR3 has 12 amino acids. Germline V gives CDR1 SGDLS, CDR2 YYNGEE. The CDR3 spells CASSPTPGMQCF. The CDR3 DNA sequence: TGTGCCAGCAGCCCGACCCCAGGGATGCAGTGCTTC.

Remarks on this clonotype: One end of the junction varies from germline; a read error may be responsible. The rearrangement joins TRBV29-1 to TRBJ2-3, with D perhaps TRBD1 (8 bases). The CDR3 loop spans 17 amino acids. Germline assignment: CDR1 SQVTM and CDR2 ANQGSEA. The CDR3 here is CSVEQGAWGGATDTQYF. CDR3 DNA: TGCAGCGTTGAACAGGGGGCCTGGGGGGGGGCCACAGATACACAGTATTTT.

The chain recombines TRBV7-9 with TRBJ2-5; D is perhaps TRBD2 (5 bases). Deletions cut 7 bases from V and 3 bases from J, with 12 bases between. Germline V gives CDR1 SEHNR, CDR2 FQNEAQ (reference sequence). This CDR3 is built from 13 residues. The CDR3 DNA is TGTGCCAGCACCAACTGGGGAGAAGAGACCCAGTACTTC. Protein sequence: CASTNWGEETQYF.